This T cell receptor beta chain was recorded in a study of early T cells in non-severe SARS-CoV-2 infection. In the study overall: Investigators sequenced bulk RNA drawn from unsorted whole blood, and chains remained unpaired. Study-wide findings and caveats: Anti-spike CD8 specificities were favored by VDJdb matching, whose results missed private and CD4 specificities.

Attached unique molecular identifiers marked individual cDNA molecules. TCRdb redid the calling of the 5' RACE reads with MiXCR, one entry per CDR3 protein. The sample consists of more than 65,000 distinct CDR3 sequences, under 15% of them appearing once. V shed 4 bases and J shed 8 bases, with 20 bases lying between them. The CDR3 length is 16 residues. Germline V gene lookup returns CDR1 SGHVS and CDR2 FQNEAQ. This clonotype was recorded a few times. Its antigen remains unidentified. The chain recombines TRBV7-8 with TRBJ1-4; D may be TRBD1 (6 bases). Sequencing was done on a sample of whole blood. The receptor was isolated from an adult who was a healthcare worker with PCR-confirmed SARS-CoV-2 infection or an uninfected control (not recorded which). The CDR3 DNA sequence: TGTGCCAGCAGCTCAAGGGGGGCAGGGAGGGGAGAAAAACTGTTTTTT. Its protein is CASSSRGAGRGEKLFF. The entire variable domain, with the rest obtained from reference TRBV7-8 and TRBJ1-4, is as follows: GAGVSQSPRYKVAKRGQDVALRCDPISGHVSLFWYQQALGQGPEFLTYFQNEAQLDKSGLPSDRFFAERPEGSVSTLKIQRTQQEDSAVYLCASSSRGAGRGEKLFFGSGTQLSVL.